The 27 T cell receptor beta chains below all came from one sample that was sequenced in a study of tumor-infiltrating lymphocytes in primary liver carcinoma. With a constant-region primer, TCR beta cDNA was made from approximately 520 ng of total RNA. Researchers made the TCR beta libraries by running three nested multiplex PCR rounds with slightly modified ARM-PCR. A C-beta reverse primer was combined with TRBV1-TRBV30 forward primers in the first two PCR rounds, and each round had around 11 cycles. TCRdb independently ran MiXCR on the multiplex PCR reads; one entry per CDR3 protein. The sample includes about 120,000 distinct CDR3 sequences, less than 75% seen only once; the top ten take 8.1%. Co-extraction yielded RNA and DNA from roughly 20-30 mg of unsorted bulk tissue. The sequenced sample was tumor-adjacent normal liver tissue. These receptors came from a woman aged 55-70 years with primary liver carcinoma and hepatitis B virus infection.

With respect to this clonotype: The junction and the germline gene differ at one end; a read error may be behind it. The chain has TRBV5-4 and TRBJ1-6; 8 bases fit TRBD1. Looked up from germline, CDR1 is SGHNT and CDR2 is YYREEE (reference sequence). CDR3 length: 16 amino acids. The CDR3 region has the DNA TGTGCGAGTGGTCGGACAGGGAGGCCTTCTAATTCACCCCTCCTCTTT. Translating gives CASGRTGRPSNSPLLF.

Of note for this clonotype: This may be a read error, as it is one base from a much larger clone. The V call is TRBV28, the J call TRBJ2-6; the match to TRBD1 covers 9 bases. The CDR3 runs 18 residues. CDR1 and CDR2 (germline): MDHEN, SYDVKM. The DNA for the CDR3 is TGTGCCAGCAGCCGCCCGGGACAGGGTATATCTGTGGCCAACGTCCTGACTTTC. It is translated as CASSRPGQGISVANVLTF.

This clonotype was recorded a few times. A much larger clone lies a single base off, so this may be a read error. The chain recombines TRBV6-6 with TRBJ2-7; D perhaps matches TRBD2 (8 bases). Germline V gene lookup returns CDR1 MNHNY and CDR2 SVGAGI (reference sequence). This CDR3 contains 14 residues. The chain's CDR3 is CVSSSREGAWEQYF. CDR3 bases: TGTGTCAGCAGTTCCCGGGAGGGGGCTTGGGAGCAGTACTTC.

Note on this clonotype: Mismatch with germline at one junction end may stem from a read error. V and J are TRBV5-1 and TRBJ1-2, with D possibly being TRBD1 (5 bases). The CDR3 length is 13 residues. Germline CDR1 SGHRS, CDR2 YFSETQ. CDR3 nucleotide sequence: TGCGCCAGCAGCTTGGAGGGACTCGACGGCTACATCTTC. As protein: CASSLEGLDGYIF.

This clonotype appeared many times. V and J are TRBV28 and TRBJ2-3, with a weak D call TRBD2 (5 bases). The CDR3 runs to 14 residues. Germline assignment: CDR1 MDHEN and CDR2 SYDVKM. With 0 bases removed from V and 2 bases from J, the gap between germline ends came to 6 bases. CDR3 region: CASSLWTITDTQYF. In DNA, the CDR3 is TGTGCCAGCAGTTTATGGACTATCACAGATACGCAGTATTTT.

The rearrangement links TRBV7-9 to TRBJ2-7; TRBD2 is a possible D gene (5 bases). Germline CDR1 SEHNR, CDR2 FQNEAQ (reference sequence). V lost 8 bases and J lost 6, with 20 bases in between. The CDR3 runs to 14 residues. The CDR3 spells CASGVYGAGVEQYF. CDR3 in DNA: TGTGCCAGCGGTGTGTATGGCGCGGGCGTCGAGCAGTACTTC.

This chain joins TRBV6-5 and TRBJ2-1; 12 bases are shared with TRBD1. Germline trimming cut 5 bases from V and 8 bases from J; bases unmatched to any gene: 13. Germline CDR1 and CDR2: MNHEY and SVGAGI. The CDR3 loop spans 17 amino acids. CDR3 DNA sequence: TGTGCCAGCAGTCCAAAGGCCGGGACAGGGGGCTCCTATGAGCAGTTCTTC. The encoded protein is CASSPKAGTGGSYEQFF.

To note about this clonotype: A much bigger clone sits one base away, suggesting this may be a read error. The J gene is TRBJ2-2, the V gene TRBV5-6; the match to TRBD2 covers 7 bases. The CDR3 length is 14 residues. Germline values: CDR1 SGHDT, CDR2 YYEEEE. The CDR3 nucleotides read TGTGCCAGCAGCACTAGCGAGAACACCGGGAAGCTGTTTTTT. Translating it yields CASSTSENTGKLFF.

J is TRBJ2-2 and V is TRBV5-1, with D perhaps being TRBD1 or TRBD2 (5 bases each). Per the germline V gene, CDR1 is SGHRS and CDR2 is YFSETQ. CDR3 length: 16 residues. Trimming removed 4 bases from V and 3 bases from J, with 16 bases in between. CDR3 region: CASSVGTGTHTGELFF. CDR3 bases: TGCGCCAGCAGCGTGGGGACCGGGACCCACACCGGGGAGCTGTTTTTT.

This clonotype was counted a few times. The rearrangement joins TRBV12-3 or TRBV12-4 to TRBJ1-1; maybe TRBD1 (5 bases). Trimming left V 4 bases short and J 1 base short, with 10 bases between. The CDR3 has 14 amino acids. The DNA for the CDR3 is TGTGCCAGCAGTTCGGCAGACAGGAACACTGAAGCTTTCTTT. It yields the protein CASSSADRNTEAFF.

As concerns this clonotype: One end of the junction fails to match germline, which may point to a read error. V and J are TRBV4-1 and TRBJ1-5; D is possibly TRBD1 (6 bases). The CDR3 is 17 residues long. The V gene's germline CDR1 is MGHRA and CDR2 YSYEKL. In DNA, the CDR3 is TGCGTCAGCAGCCATGGAATCCTAACAGGGATCGATCAGCCCCAGCATTTT. Translation: CVSSHGILTGIDQPQHF.

A word on this clonotype: The CDR3 carries no conserved terminal phenylalanine or tryptophan, so it likely arises from a read error. DNA of the CDR3: TGTGCCAGCAGCCAACCGGCCACGGGACTATCGAGCAATGAGCAGTTCCTC. Translated, it gives CASSQPATGLSSNEQFL. The V and J genes are TRBV4-2 and TRBJ2-1; TRBD2 matches 7 bases. The J segment lost 6 bases and the V segment lost 2 bases, leaving 13 bases of the junction unmatched. Per the germline V gene, CDR1 is LGHNA and CDR2 is YNFKEQ. The CDR3 consists of 17 residues.

On this clonotype: One junction end disagrees with the germline gene, perhaps due to a read error. The chain is built from TRBV28 and TRBJ2-5, with a tentative D call TRBD2 (6 bases). The length of the CDR3 is 14 residues. The germline V gene encodes CDR1 MDHEN and CDR2 SYDVKM. CDR3 sequence (DNA): TGTGTCAGCAGTCCTCCGTTAGGGAGGAAGACCCAGTACTTC. It yields the protein CVSSPPLGRKTQYF.

Details on this clonotype: Mismatch with germline at one junction end may stem from a read error. The J gene is TRBJ2-1, the V gene TRBV12-3 or TRBV12-4; D possibly corresponds to TRBD1 (6 bases). CDR3 length: 13 amino acids. CDR3 bases: TGTGCCAGCAGAGTCGGACAGTACAATGAGCGGTTCTTC. The encoded protein is CASRVGQYNERFF.

Concerning this clonotype: Compared with germline, one end of the junction differs, possibly owing to a read error. The J gene is TRBJ2-1, the V gene TRBV6-5, with TRBD2 matching 14 bases. The length of the CDR3 is 21 residues. CDR1 and CDR2 (germline): MNHEY, SVGAGI. The CDR3 DNA is TGTGCCAGCAGTTACGGAACAGGGGGACTAGCGGGAGCTCCTTCCTACAATAAGCAGTTCTTC. Translating gives CASSYGTGGLAGAPSYNKQFF.

As concerns this clonotype: A read error may explain this, as a much larger clone is one base away. The gene calls are TRBV7-2 and TRBJ2-1, with D uncertain. The CDR3 runs 13 residues. Germline V CDR1 and CDR2: SGHTA, FQGNSA. CDR3 residues: CVSSLQLRVEQFF. The CDR3 DNA sequence: TGTGTCAGCAGCTTACAACTCCGGGTAGAGCAGTTCTTC.

This clonotype has a handful of counts. A much more abundant neighbour one base away suggests this may be a read error. This chain links TRBV4-2 with TRBJ2-2; a weak D match, TRBD2 (5 bases). CDR1 is LGHNA, CDR2 YNFKEQ, per germline. The CDR3 is 14 residues long. CDR3 region: CASSQEWGTGELSF. The CDR3 region has the DNA TGTGCCAGCAGCCAAGAATGGGGTACCGGGGAGCTGTCTTTT.

In this sample, this clonotype turned up a few times. This sequence may be a read error, since a much larger clone differs from it by one base. The chain carries TRBV5-5 and TRBJ2-1; TRBD2 matches 9 bases. The CDR3 length is 14 residues. The germline gives CDR1 SGHKS, CDR2 YYEKEE (reference sequence). The CDR3 region is CASTLAGTYNERFF. As DNA, the CDR3 is TGTGCCAGCACCCTAGCGGGAACGTACAATGAGCGGTTCTTC. Full variable domain (outside the CDR3, taken from reference TRBV5-5 and TRBJ2-1): DAGVTQSPTHLIKTRGQQVTLRCSPISGHKSVSWYQQVLGQGPQFIFQYYEKEERGRGNFPDRFSARQFPNYSSELNVNALLLGDSALYLCASTLAGTYNERFFGPGTRLTVL.

The chain employs TRBV28 and TRBJ2-1; 8 nucleotides line up with TRBD2. Germline V gene data show CDR1 as MDHEN and CDR2 as SYDVKM. With 5 bases clipped from V and 5 bases from J, the junction kept 14 bases outside the gene matches. The CDR3 has 17 residues. The DNA of the CDR3 is TGTGCCAGCAGTCGACTAACGGGAGGGAATAGGAACAATGAGCAGTTCTTC. Translation gives CASSRLTGGNRNNEQFF.

Note on this clonotype: A read error may produce the germline difference seen at one junction end. The chain employs TRBV10-3 and TRBJ2-1; D might be TRBD1 or TRBD2, each matching 6 bases. Germline-derived CDR1 and CDR2 are ENHRY and SYGVKD. CDR3 length: 14 residues. CDR3 protein: CATGLGGSYDGQLF. In nucleotides, the CDR3 is TGTGCCACCGGGTTGGGGGGCTCCTACGATGGGCAGTTATTC.

This chain uses TRBV11-2 with TRBJ1-5; possibly TRBD1 for D (6 bases). V was shortened by 1 base and J by 5 bases, with 18 bases between the two germline ends. This CDR3 contains 17 residues. Germline-derived CDR1 and CDR2 are SGHAT and FQNNGV. CDR3 nucleotide sequence: TGTGCCAGCAGCTTAGGTCCATCGGGGGCTGAGGATCAGCCCCAGCATTTT. Amino acids: CASSLGPSGAEDQPQHF.

This clonotype has ten or more counts. The chain recombines TRBV12-3 or TRBV12-4 with TRBJ1-5; 9 positions match TRBD1. Trimming took 4 bases from V and 4 from J; bases not matched to a gene: 2. This CDR3 region has 14 residues. CDR3 residues: CASSWTGVNQPQHF. The DNA of the CDR3 is TGTGCCAGCAGTTGGACAGGGGTGAATCAGCCCCAGCATTTT.

About this clonotype: Since the CDR3 does not end with the conserved phenylalanine or tryptophan, this likely comes from a read error. V gene TRBV6-5 combines with J gene TRBJ1-1; TRBD1 aligns across 7 bases. Germline lookup yields CDR1 MNHEY and CDR2 SVGAGI. The V segment lost 6 bases and the J segment 3 bases; nucleotides outside the gene matches: 7. The CDR3 runs to 14 residues. Written as DNA, the CDR3 is TGTGCCAGCAGGGCGACAGGGTGGGACACTGAAGCTTTCTTA. Amino acid sequence: CASRATGWDTEAFL.

As concerns this clonotype: With a much larger clone just one base away, this may be a read error. As DNA, the CDR3 is TGCGCCAACAATCGACAGGGGAGGGACGAGCAGTACTTC. It codes for CANNRQGRDEQYF. V is TRBV5-1 and J is TRBJ2-7, with D possibly TRBD1 on 8 matching bases. This CDR3 region has 13 residues. Trimming pared 9 bases from V and 5 bases from J, leaving 18 bases between. The germline gives CDR1 SGHRS, CDR2 YFSETQ. The entire variable domain, with the rest obtained from reference TRBV5-1 and TRBJ2-7, is as follows: KAGVTQTPRYLIKTRGQQVTLSCSPISGHRSVSWYQQTPGQGLQFLFEYFSETQRNKGNFPGRFSGRQFSNSRSEMNVSTLELGDSALYLCANNRQGRDEQYFGPGTRLTVT.

This clonotype was recorded only once. Without the conserved terminal phenylalanine or tryptophan, this CDR3 likely stems from a read error. The chain recombines TRBV25-1 with TRBJ2-1; D possibly corresponds to TRBD2 (6 bases). This CDR3 comprises 16 residues. CDR1 is MGHDK and CDR2 is SYGVNS in the germline V gene. The V end was cut by 6 bases, the J end by 3 bases, with 18 bases between. The CDR3 loop reads CASRAATSQLYNEQFL. DNA for the CDR3: TGTGCCAGCAGGGCTGCTACTAGCCAACTCTACAATGAGCAGTTCCTC.

The J gene is TRBJ2-1, the V gene TRBV10-2, with D possibly being TRBD1 (5 bases). V was shortened by 10 bases and J by 6 bases, with 28 bases between the two germline ends. The CDR3 spans 17 residues. Germline values: CDR1 WSHSY, CDR2 SAAADI. CDR3: CAKSESISQAPCNEQFF. The DNA for the CDR3 is TGCGCCAAGAGTGAGTCGATCTCACAGGCTCCATGCAATGAGCAGTTCTTC.

A remark on this clonotype: A much larger clone differs by one base, so this may be a read error. The V and J genes are TRBV7-9 and TRBJ2-2; D is unclear. Germline V gives CDR1 SEHNR, CDR2 FQNEAQ (reference sequence). CDR3 size: 11 residues. V was trimmed by 10 bases and J by 7 bases, leaving 10 bases between them. The CDR3 spells CAISYGGELFF. DNA for the CDR3: TGTGCCATCAGTTACGGCGGGGAGCTGTTTTTT.